This TCR beta chain was identified during a study of regulatory T cells in long-lasting Graves disease. Study results and limitations: Persistent patients shared more public clonotypes (around 3,000) than new patients (nearly 1,000). Peripheral blood alone, not thyroid tissue, underwent study.

About this clonotype itself: Its antigen remains unidentified.

The V gene lost 0 bases and the J gene lost 7 bases, with 10 bases spanning the gap. The CDR3 sequence is 13 residues long. CDR1 is SGDLS and CDR2 is YYNGEE in the germline V gene. Time point described: newly diagnosed GD, antithyroid drugs for less than 3 months. The authors made the TCR library using RNA they extracted from PBMCs. Arm-PCR with iRepertoire HTBI primers amplified the CDR3 regions for these TCR beta libraries. TCRdb passed the multiplex PCR reads through MiXCR, listing each CDR3 protein once. The sample lists about 380,000 distinct CDR3 sequences; less than 20% were seen once. This clonotype was sampled from a female donor with Graves disease. This chain connects TRBV9 to TRBJ1-2; possible D gene TRBD1, 5 bases. This specimen consisted of peripheral blood mononuclear cells (PBMCs), obtained at new diagnosis, from a patient treated with antithyroid drugs. The CDR3 nucleotides read TGTGCCAGCAGCGTAGCGGGGACTGTTGGCTACACCTTC. It translates to CASSVAGTVGYTF.